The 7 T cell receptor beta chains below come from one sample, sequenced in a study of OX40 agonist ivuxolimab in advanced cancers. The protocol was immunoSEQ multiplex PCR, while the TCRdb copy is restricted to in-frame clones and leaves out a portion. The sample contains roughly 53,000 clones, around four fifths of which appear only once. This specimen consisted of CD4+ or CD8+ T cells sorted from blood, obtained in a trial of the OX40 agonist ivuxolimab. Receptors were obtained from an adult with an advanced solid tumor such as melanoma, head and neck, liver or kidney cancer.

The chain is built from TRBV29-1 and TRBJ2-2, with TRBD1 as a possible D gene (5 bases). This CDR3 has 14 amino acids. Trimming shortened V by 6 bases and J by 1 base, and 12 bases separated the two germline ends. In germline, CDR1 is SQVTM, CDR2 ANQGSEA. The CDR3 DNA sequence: TGCAGCGTGGCTAAGCAGGGGAACACCGGGGAGCTGTTTTTT. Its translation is CSVAKQGNTGELFF.

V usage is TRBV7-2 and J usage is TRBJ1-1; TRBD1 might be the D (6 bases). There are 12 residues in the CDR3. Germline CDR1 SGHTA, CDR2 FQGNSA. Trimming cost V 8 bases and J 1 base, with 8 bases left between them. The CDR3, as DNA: TGTGCCAGCGAGGGGGGGAACACTGAAGCTTTCTTT. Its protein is CASEGGNTEAFF.

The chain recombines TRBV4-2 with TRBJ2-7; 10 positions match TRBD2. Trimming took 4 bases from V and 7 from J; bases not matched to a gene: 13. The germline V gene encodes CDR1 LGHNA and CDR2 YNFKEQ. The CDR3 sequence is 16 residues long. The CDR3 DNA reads TGTGCCAGCAGCCCAAATCTAGCGGGGGCGGGGGGAGAGCAGTACTTC. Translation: CASSPNLAGAGGEQYF.

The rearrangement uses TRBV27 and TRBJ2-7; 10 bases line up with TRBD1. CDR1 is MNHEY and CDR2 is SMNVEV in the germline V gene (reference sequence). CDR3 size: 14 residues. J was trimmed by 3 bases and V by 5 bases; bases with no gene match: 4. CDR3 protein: CASSLRDRGYEQYF. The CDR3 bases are TGTGCCAGCAGTCTCCGGGACAGGGGCTACGAGCAGTACTTC.

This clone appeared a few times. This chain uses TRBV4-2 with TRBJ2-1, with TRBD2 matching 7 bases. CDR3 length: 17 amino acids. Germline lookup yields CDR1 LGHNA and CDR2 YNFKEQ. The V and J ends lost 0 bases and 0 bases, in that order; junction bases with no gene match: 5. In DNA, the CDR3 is TGTGCCAGCAGCCAAGATAGCGGGCCGAGCTCCTACAATGAGCAGTTCTTC. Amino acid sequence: CASSQDSGPSSYNEQFF.

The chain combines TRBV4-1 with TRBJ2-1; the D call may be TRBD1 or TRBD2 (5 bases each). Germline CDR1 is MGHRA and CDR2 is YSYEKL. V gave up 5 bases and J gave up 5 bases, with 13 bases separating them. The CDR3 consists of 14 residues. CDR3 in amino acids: CASSDRDRNNEQFF. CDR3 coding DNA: TGCGCCAGCAGCGACCGGGACCGCAACAATGAGCAGTTCTTC.

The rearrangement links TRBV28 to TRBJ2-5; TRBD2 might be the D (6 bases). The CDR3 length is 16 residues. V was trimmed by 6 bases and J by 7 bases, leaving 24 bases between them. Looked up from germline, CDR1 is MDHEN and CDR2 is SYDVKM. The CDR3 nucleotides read TGTGCCAGCAGCACGCCAAAAGTTGGAGGGCCGGGGACCCAGTACTTC. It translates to CASSTPKVGGPGTQYF.